The clone carrying this T cell receptor (beta chain) was seen only a few times. The antigen remains unidentified. The whole isolated RNA underwent reverse transcription, so sequencing captured expressed TCRB transcripts. Libraries were prepared by immunoSEQ multiplex PCR; TCRdb keeps only in-frame clonotypes and omits some of them. The sample has under 500,000 clones, approximately 28% seen once. This record belongs to a study of beta chain features in type 1 diabetes. Study observations and caveats: PCR might show a preference for shorter templates, equally across patients and controls.

Staining for CD45RO/CCR7/CD25/CD127/CD95/CD27 allowed sorting of CD4+ naive, central memory, regulatory and stem cell-like memory cells. Once sorted, every population was more than 98% pure. The CDR3 extends over 15 amino acids. Germline CDR1 GTSNPN, CDR2 SVGIG (reference sequence). V lost 4 bases to trimming and J lost 4 bases; unmatched junction nucleotides: 5. The sequence was collected from a man between 18 and 35 years old in good health. The rearrangement links TRBV30 to TRBJ2-3; TRBD2 matches 13 bases. Sequenced sample: naive CD4+ T cells from blood. CDR3 amino acids: CAWTPGLAGSDTQYF. The CDR3 coding sequence is TGTGCCTGGACCCCGGGACTAGCGGGGTCAGATACGCAGTATTTT.